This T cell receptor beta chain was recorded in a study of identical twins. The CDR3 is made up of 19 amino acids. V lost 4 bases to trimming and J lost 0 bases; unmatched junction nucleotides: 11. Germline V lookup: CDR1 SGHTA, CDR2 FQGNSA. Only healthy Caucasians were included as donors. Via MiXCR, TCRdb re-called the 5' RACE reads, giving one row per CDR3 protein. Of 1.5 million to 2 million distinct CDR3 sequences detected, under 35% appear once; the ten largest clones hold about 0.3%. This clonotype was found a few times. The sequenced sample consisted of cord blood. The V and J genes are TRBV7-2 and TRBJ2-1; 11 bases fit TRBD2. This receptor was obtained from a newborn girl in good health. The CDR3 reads CASSSPTSGDDISYNEQFF. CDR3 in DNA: TGTGCCAGCAGCTCCCCGACTAGCGGGGATGATATCTCCTACAATGAGCAGTTCTTC.